These T cell receptor beta chains were read from a single sample in a study of T cell repertoires in cytomegalovirus infection. In TCRdb, the reads were re-called with MiXCR into one record per CDR3 protein. The sample includes around 310,000 distinct CDR3 sequences, roughly a sixth of them seen just once. Sequenced material: PBMCs. The receptors stem from a human donor in good health (CMV status not recorded). Some clones in this sample may be carry-over from other donors' samples. Both conserved end residues are part of each CDR3. The D gene is left open where the match is weak.

J,D,V,CDR3
TRBJ2-5,.,TRBV2,CASTLTQETQYF
TRBJ1-1,.,TRBV7-9,CASSGGNSLNTEAFF
TRBJ1-6,.,TRBV28,CASNRVAAYNSPLHF
TRBJ2-7,.,TRBV19,CASSPSPSYEQYF
TRBJ2-5,TRBD2,TRBV11-2,CASSRNLGGIQETQYF
TRBJ1-5,.,TRBV7-9,CASSEQGVDQPQHF
TRBJ2-3,.,TRBV19,CASSIGRRGTDTQYF
TRBJ2-5,TRBD1,TRBV5-3,CASSLADRGQETQYF
TRBJ1-2,.,TRBV28,CASSPRIQVGGGYTF
TRBJ2-7,TRBD1,TRBV24-1,CATSDSGTGGSYEQYF
TRBJ2-1,.,TRBV6-5,CASSLVATTISNEQFF
TRBJ2-1,.,TRBV7-2,CASSSSWRNEQFF
TRBJ1-5,.,TRBV6-2/TRBV6-3,CASSYVSRDQPQHF
TRBJ2-3,.,TRBV12-5,CASGLLGILTDTQYF
TRBJ1-1,.,TRBV12-3/TRBV12-4,CASSLDRMNTEAFF
TRBJ2-7,TRBD1,TRBV7-9,CASSSPGQGDYEQYF
TRBJ2-6,TRBD1,TRBV7-2,CASSRGTGGYLSGANVLTF
TRBJ2-1,TRBD2,TRBV7-2,CASSFRGGEQFF
TRBJ1-2,TRBD1,TRBV7-2,CASSAQGVYVSGYTF
TRBJ1-5,.,TRBV28,CASSSGGSRQPQHF
TRBJ2-1,TRBD2,TRBV20-1,CSARVAGGLYNEQFF
TRBJ1-3,.,TRBV6-5,CASSSPGGNTIYF
TRBJ1-3,.,TRBV7-2,CASSLATLNTIYF
TRBJ2-2,TRBD2,TRBV6-2/TRBV6-3,CASSGLATNTGELFF
TRBJ1-1,TRBD1,TRBV13,CASSQGTDEAFF
TRBJ1-5,.,TRBV11-3,CASSARGVYSNQPQHF
TRBJ1-1,.,TRBV4-1,CASSQGVRGQNTEAFF
TRBJ2-1,.,TRBV19,CASSIPGTEQFF
TRBJ1-1,TRBD1,TRBV20-1,CSASEGARTEAFF
TRBJ2-5,TRBD2,TRBV7-2,CASSSGGRGETQYF
TRBJ2-3,.,TRBV5-1,CASSLVFVGGPRVFRTDTQYF
TRBJ2-5,TRBD1,TRBV5-1,CASSGAADRGETQYF
TRBJ1-3,.,TRBV28,CASSTGLLSGNTIYF
TRBJ2-2,TRBD2,TRBV4-3,CASSQDPAGGASGELFF
TRBJ1-2,.,TRBV10-3,CAISETGQRYGYTF
TRBJ1-6,.,TRBV5-1,CASSGAVGGNSPLHF
TRBJ2-7,.,TRBV6-6,CASTNEQGSEQYF
TRBJ1-1,.,TRBV5-5,CASSLSRAEAFF
TRBJ1-5,.,TRBV7-2,CASSLAGEGRDQPQHF
TRBJ2-1,.,TRBV19,CARPISGVSYNEQFF
TRBJ2-4,TRBD1,TRBV28,CASSLGTGPDIQYF
TRBJ2-3,.,TRBV6-1,CASGRPTDTQYF
TRBJ1-1,.,TRBV6-1,CASSEGGYFEAFF
TRBJ1-2,.,TRBV4-3,CASTLIWDTNYGYTF
TRBJ2-3,TRBD1,TRBV19,CASTQGQGLNTQYF
TRBJ1-1,.,TRBV29-1,CSVERATNTEAFF
TRBJ1-1,TRBD1,TRBV24-1,CATSDPSTGTGGAFF
TRBJ1-2,.,TRBV20-1,CSARLSGAFYGYTF
TRBJ1-5,.,TRBV2,CASSEQGIGNQPQHF
TRBJ2-2,TRBD2,TRBV4-2,CASSQVDRGVITGELFF
TRBJ2-2,TRBD2,TRBV11-3,CASSSGGENTGELFF
TRBJ2-3,.,TRBV7-6,CASSRTFRTDTQYF
TRBJ1-5,.,TRBV18,CASSHRAPETAIYSNQPQHF
TRBJ2-7,.,TRBV5-6,CASSFPGSSYEQYF
TRBJ2-1,TRBD2,TRBV5-4,CASSSTGGNEQFF
TRBJ2-5,.,TRBV2,CASRESQRFTTQYF